This TCR beta chain was identified in a study of cytomegalovirus exposure and HLA in healthy donors. Though nominally healthy at sampling, donors likely had unrecorded immune exposures. The study ran its PCR with 60 Vbeta and 13 Jbeta primers. TCRdb's table, derived via immunoSEQ multiplex PCR, lists solely in-frame clones and lacks some. The sample contains some 130,000 clones, over 70% of which appear only once. The CDR3 sequence is 13 residues long. Germline V gene sequence: CDR1 SGHNT, CDR2 YYREEE (reference sequence). V was trimmed by 7 bases and J by 3 bases, leaving 10 bases between them. This clonotype was sampled from a woman aged 18-29 years in good health and CMV-seronegative. This chain links TRBV5-4 with TRBJ1-4; D may be TRBD1 (6 bases). Sequencing input: PBMCs. CDR3 sequence: CASRTEPNEKLFF. The CDR3 DNA reads TGTGCCAGCCGGACAGAGCCTAATGAAAAACTGTTTTTT.